This T cell receptor beta chain was recorded in a study of blood T cell repertoires in COVID-19. Study-wide context: COVID-19 samples from acute and convalescent phases originated in the United States, Italy and Spain. T cells, B-cell-depleted T cells, or PBMCs provided the cDNA or gDNA that served as material.

V shed 2 bases, J shed 2 bases, and the junction held 7 bases outside the gene matches. The CDR3 contains 17 residues. The germline gives CDR1 MNHEY, CDR2 SVGEGT. Authors' methods: From reference gene primer amplification, estimates of nucleated cell counts were derived. Sequenced by immunoSEQ multiplex PCR; TCRdb stores in-frame clones only, minus some. D and trimming come from the DNA, and the V and J calls and clone size come from that table. The sample lists about 150,000 clones, more than 70% occurring once. The chain recombines TRBV6-2 or TRBV6-3 with TRBJ2-7, with TRBD2 matching over 12 bases. The sequence was collected from a man aged 50 to 60 who had recovered from COVID-19. Source material: peripheral blood. This chain's CDR3 is CASSYGTSGRSAYEQYF. The CDR3 region has the DNA TGTGCCAGCAGTTACGGTACTAGCGGGAGGAGCGCCTACGAGCAGTACTTC.